Shown below are 26 T cell receptor beta chains from a single sample sequenced in a study of cytomegalovirus exposure and HLA in healthy donors. Both 60 Vbeta primers and 13 Jbeta primers went into the PCR. The table came from immunoSEQ multiplex PCR; TCRdb's copy has only in-frame clones and leaves some out. The sample holds approximately 150,000 clones, nearly 80% seen once. Sequencing was carried out using PBMCs. The receptors were gathered from a male donor in good health and CMV-seronegative.

This rearrangement joins TRBV7-2 to TRBJ1-5; D unresolved. CDR3 size: 15 residues. CDR1 and CDR2 from the germline V gene are SGHTA and FQGNSA. V lost 1 base to trimming and J lost 4 bases, with 11 bases between them. The CDR3: CASSLGSSGNQPQHF. The CDR3, as DNA: TGTGCCAGCAGCTTAGGTTCGTCGGGAAATCAGCCCCAGCATTTT.

The rearrangement joins TRBV10-3 to TRBJ2-7; 7 positions agree with TRBD1. CDR3 length: 15 amino acids. The V segment lost 5 bases and the J segment 5 bases; nucleotides outside the gene matches: 12. Germline assignment: CDR1 ENHRY and CDR2 SYGVKD. Written as DNA, the CDR3 is TGTGCCATCAGTAATAGACAGGGAATTACGAACGAGCAGTACTTC. This sequence encodes CAISNRQGITNEQYF.

The chain uses TRBV19 and TRBJ2-3; unclear D gene. Trimming cost V 0 bases and J 2 bases, with 6 bases left between them. The CDR3 runs 14 residues. Looked up from germline, CDR1 is LNHDA and CDR2 is SQIVND (reference sequence). In DNA, the CDR3 is TGTGCCAGTAGTATAGACGGGTACACAGATACGCAGTATTTT. It translates to CASSIDGYTDTQYF.

The chain recombines TRBV28 with TRBJ2-6, with 8 bases fitting TRBD1. The germline CDR1 and CDR2 sequences are MDHEN and SYDVKM. This CDR3 comprises 15 residues. Trimming cost V 5 bases and J 9 bases; bases outside gene matches: 9. DNA of the CDR3: TGTGCCAGCAGTCCAGCCGGGACAGGTTACAACGTCCTGACTTTC. This codes for CASSPAGTGYNVLTF.

This rearrangement joins TRBV5-5 to TRBJ2-7; D is unclear. CDR1 is SGHKS, CDR2 YYEKEE, per germline (reference sequence). V was shortened by 3 bases and J by 2 bases, with 15 bases between the two germline ends. CDR3 size: 15 residues. The DNA of the CDR3 is TGTGCCAGCAGCTCGGCTGCCCGAGGCACCTACGAGCAGTACTTC. Protein product: CASSSAARGTYEQYF.

This chain joins TRBV6-5 and TRBJ2-7, with 8 bases matching TRBD1. This CDR3 comprises 15 residues. Germline CDR1 MNHEY, CDR2 SVGAGI. With 9 bases clipped from V and 1 base from J, the junction kept 11 bases outside the gene matches. CDR3 residues: CASLSQGGFSYEQYF. The CDR3 DNA reads TGTGCCAGTCTCTCACAGGGGGGATTTTCCTACGAGCAGTACTTC.

The rearrangement uses TRBV15 and TRBJ2-5, with a tentative D call TRBD1 (6 bases). Germline CDR1 reads LNHNV; CDR2 reads YYDKDF (reference sequence). V lost 0 bases to trimming and J lost 4 bases, with 15 bases between them. This CDR3 has 16 amino acids. The CDR3 protein is CATSRDGGLRGETQYF. DNA of the CDR3: TGTGCCACCAGCAGAGATGGCGGGCTCAGGGGAGAGACCCAGTACTTC.

V is TRBV30 and J is TRBJ1-3; a weak D match, TRBD1 (6 bases). This CDR3 has 11 residues. With 6 bases removed from V and 4 bases from J, the gap between germline ends came to 7 bases. Germline-derived CDR1 and CDR2 are GTSNPN and SVGIG (reference sequence). The CDR3: CACDRGNTIYF. The CDR3 DNA sequence: TGTGCCTGCGACAGGGGAAACACCATATATTTT.

This clone came up a few times. J is TRBJ1-2 and V is TRBV27; TRBD1 agrees at 9 bases. Per germline, CDR1 MNHEY and CDR2 SMNVEV (reference sequence). V lost 3 bases, J lost 6 bases, and 5 bases stayed unmatched. This CDR3 is 14 amino acids long. CDR3 amino acids: CASSFGTGSNGYTF. Written as DNA, the CDR3 is TGTGCCAGCAGTTTCGGGACAGGGTCAAATGGCTACACCTTC.

CDR3 loop: CASSQSGGYGYTF. CDR3 nucleotides: TGTGCCAGTAGCCAGTCGGGAGGCTATGGCTACACCTTC. The rearrangement uses TRBV19 and TRBJ1-2; no reliable D call. The CDR3 consists of 13 residues. Deletions cut 6 bases from V and 4 bases from J, with 12 bases between. Germline V gene data show CDR1 as LNHDA and CDR2 as SQIVND (reference sequence).

CDR3 in amino acids: CASSDPGTGRSPLHF. For the CDR3, the DNA is TGTGCCAGCAGTGACCCCGGGACAGGGAGGTCCCCCCTCCACTTT. This rearrangement joins TRBV2 to TRBJ1-6; 9 bases agree with TRBD1. This CDR3 has 15 residues. The trim removed 3 bases at V and 13 bases at J, leaving 10 bases unmatched. Per germline, CDR1 SNHLY and CDR2 FYNNEI. The full variable domain, with the rest looked up from reference TRBV2 and TRBJ1-6, is EPEVTQTPSHQVTQMGQEVILRCVPISNHLYFYWYRQILGQKVEFLVSFYNNEISEKSEIFDDQFSVERPDGSNFTLKIRSTKLEDSAMYFCASSDPGTGRSPLHFGNGTRLTVT.

V and J are TRBV11-2 and TRBJ2-1, with 7 bases matching TRBD2. Germline V CDR1 and CDR2: SGHAT, FQNNGV. Trimming took 4 bases from V and 5 from J; bases not matched to a gene: 14. The CDR3 is made up of 17 amino acids. The DNA of the CDR3 is TGTGCCAGCAGCTCCCACAGACTAGCCTCCCTCCACAATGAGCAGTTCTTC. Translating gives CASSSHRLASLHNEQFF.

The chain uses TRBV5-1 and TRBJ2-3, with 16 positions matching TRBD2. Trimming removed 4 bases from V and 1 base from J; junction bases left unmatched: 3. This CDR3 has 17 amino acids. In germline, CDR1 is SGHRS, CDR2 YFSETQ. The CDR3 is CASSLGTSGGGTDTQYF. In DNA form, the CDR3 reads TGCGCCAGCAGCCTAGGGACTAGCGGGGGGGGCACAGATACGCAGTATTTT.

V gene TRBV14 combines with J gene TRBJ2-1; 9 bases line up with TRBD1. The CDR3 is 15 amino acids. Germline CDR1 reads SGHDN; CDR2 reads FVKESK. After removal of 5 bases from V and 8 bases from J, the junction contained 10 bases not matched to a gene. The CDR3 loop is CASSVGTGFGDEQFF. The CDR3 nucleotides read TGTGCCAGCAGCGTGGGGACAGGGTTTGGGGATGAGCAGTTCTTC.

The V and J genes are TRBV27 and TRBJ1-4; the match to TRBD1 covers 8 bases. The CDR3 spans 13 residues. Germline loops: CDR1 MNHEY, CDR2 SMNVEV (reference sequence). Trimming took 8 bases from V and 8 from J; bases not matched to a gene: 7. Here the CDR3 reads CASSTGGGEKLFF. CDR3 nucleotide sequence: TGTGCCAGCTCTACAGGGGGTGGGGAAAAACTGTTTTTT.

This chain connects TRBV5-4 to TRBJ1-2, with TRBD1 matching 7 bases. After removal of 0 bases from V and 2 bases from J, the junction contained 4 bases not matched to a gene. The CDR3 is made up of 15 amino acids. Germline CDR1 reads SGHNT; CDR2 reads YYREEE (reference sequence). The CDR3 reads CASSLAKGANYGYTF. CDR3 DNA sequence: TGTGCCAGCAGCTTGGCCAAGGGGGCCAACTATGGCTACACCTTC.

The chain has TRBV19 and TRBJ2-7; TRBD2 aligns across 12 bases. Germline loops: CDR1 LNHDA, CDR2 SQIVND (reference sequence). V shed 0 bases and J 6 bases; nucleotides not matched to a gene: 6. The CDR3 has 16 residues. Written as DNA, the CDR3 is TGTGCCAGTAGTATAGAGAAAAGACTAGCGGGAGCCGAGCAGTACTTC. Protein: CASSIEKRLAGAEQYF.

The CDR3 bases are TGTGCCAGCTCACCACGGGGGGACAGGCCCTACGAGCAGTACTTC. This gives the protein CASSPRGDRPYEQYF. This chain uses TRBV18 with TRBJ2-7; 8 positions match TRBD1. V gave up 1 base and J gave up 2 bases; unmatched junction bases: 4. Germline values: CDR1 KGHSH, CDR2 LQKENI. This CDR3 contains 15 residues. The full variable domain, completed using reference TRBV18 and TRBJ2-7, is NAGVMQNPRHLVRRRGQEARLRCSPMKGHSHVYWYRQLPEEGLKFMVYLQKENIIDESGMPKERFSAEFPKEGPSILRIQQVVRGDSAAYFCASSPRGDRPYEQYFGPGTRLTVT.

The genes are TRBV15 and TRBJ2-7, with TRBD2 matching over 9 bases. V dropped 0 bases and J dropped 1; count of bases not matched to a gene: 10. Germline CDR1 reads LNHNV; CDR2 reads YYDKDF (reference sequence). This CDR3 has 18 residues. The CDR3 spells CATSRERSLSGGSYEQYF. The DNA of the CDR3 is TGTGCCACCAGCAGAGAAAGGAGTCTTAGCGGGGGATCCTACGAGCAGTACTTC.

This chain links TRBV30 with TRBJ1-1; tentative D call: TRBD1 (5 bases). Germline lookup yields CDR1 GTSNPN and CDR2 SVGIG (reference sequence). The length of the CDR3 is 13 residues. V was clipped by 1 base and J by 7 bases, with 13 bases between them. The CDR3 region is CAWSGGGGLEAFF. The CDR3 coding sequence is TGTGCCTGGAGTGGCGGGGGTGGCCTTGAAGCTTTCTTT.

V and J are TRBV5-4 and TRBJ2-1, with TRBD2 identical over 10 bases. After removal of 7 bases from V and 4 bases from J, the junction contained 5 bases not matched to a gene. This CDR3 comprises 14 residues. Per germline, CDR1 SGHNT and CDR2 YYREEE (reference sequence). The CDR3 sequence is CASGSGGVYNEQFF. The CDR3 DNA follows: TGTGCCAGCGGAAGCGGGGGGGTGTACAATGAGCAGTTCTTC.

V gene TRBV5-4 combines with J gene TRBJ2-7; maybe TRBD1 (7 bases). The germline CDR1 and CDR2 sequences are SGHNT and YYREEE (reference sequence). The CDR3 has 15 amino acids. V shed 2 bases and J shed 1 base, with 13 bases lying between them. The CDR3 loop reads CASSFRRGESYEQYF. The CDR3 region has the DNA TGTGCCAGCAGCTTTCGCAGGGGGGAGTCCTACGAGCAGTACTTC.

This clone was picked up one time. The genes are TRBV5-6 and TRBJ1-2, with no clear D. This CDR3 spans 12 amino acids. Trimming cost V 3 bases and J 8 bases, with 11 bases left between them. CDR1 and CDR2 (germline): SGHDT, YYEEEE. DNA for the CDR3: TGTGCCAGCAGCTCCCGATTAAGCGGCTACACCTTC. This translates into CASSSRLSGYTF.

The rearrangement uses TRBV11-2 and TRBJ1-1; D perhaps matches TRBD1 (5 bases). The CDR3 is 14 residues long. The ends were cut back, 6 bases at V and 3 bases at J, with 14 bases in the middle. Germline values: CDR1 SGHAT, CDR2 FQNNGV. In DNA, the CDR3 is TGTGCCAGCAGAATAACCGGACAAGACACTGAAGCTTTCTTT. Residues: CASRITGQDTEAFF.

In DNA form, the CDR3 reads TGTGCCACCAGCAGAGATTCCCGGGGCAATCAGCCCCAGCATTTT. This codes for CATSRDSRGNQPQHF. The gene calls are TRBV15 and TRBJ1-5; D unclear. In germline, CDR1 is LNHNV, CDR2 YYDKDF (reference sequence). CDR3 size: 15 residues. V shed 0 bases and J shed 2 bases, with 8 bases lying between them.

The chain recombines TRBV29-1 with TRBJ1-2; 9 bases align to TRBD1. Per germline, CDR1 SQVTM and CDR2 ANQGSEA. V was pared by 1 base and J by 8 bases, with 11 bases of the junction left unmatched. The CDR3 has 15 amino acids. Here the CDR3 DNA reads TGCAGCGTTGAAGCCCGGACAGGGGAATCGGGCGGCTACACCTTC. Protein product: CSVEARTGESGGYTF.